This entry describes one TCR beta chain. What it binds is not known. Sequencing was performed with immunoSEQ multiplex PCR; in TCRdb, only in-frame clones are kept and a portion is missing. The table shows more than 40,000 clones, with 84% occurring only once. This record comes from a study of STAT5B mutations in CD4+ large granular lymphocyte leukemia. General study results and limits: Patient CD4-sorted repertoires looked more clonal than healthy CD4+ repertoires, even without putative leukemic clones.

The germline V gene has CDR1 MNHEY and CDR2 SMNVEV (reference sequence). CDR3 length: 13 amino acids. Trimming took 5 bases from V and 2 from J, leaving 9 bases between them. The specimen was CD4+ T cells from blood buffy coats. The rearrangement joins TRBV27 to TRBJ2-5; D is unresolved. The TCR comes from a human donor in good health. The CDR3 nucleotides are TGTGCCAGCAGTCGGACGGCACAAGAGACCCAGTACTTC. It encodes CASSRTAQETQYF.